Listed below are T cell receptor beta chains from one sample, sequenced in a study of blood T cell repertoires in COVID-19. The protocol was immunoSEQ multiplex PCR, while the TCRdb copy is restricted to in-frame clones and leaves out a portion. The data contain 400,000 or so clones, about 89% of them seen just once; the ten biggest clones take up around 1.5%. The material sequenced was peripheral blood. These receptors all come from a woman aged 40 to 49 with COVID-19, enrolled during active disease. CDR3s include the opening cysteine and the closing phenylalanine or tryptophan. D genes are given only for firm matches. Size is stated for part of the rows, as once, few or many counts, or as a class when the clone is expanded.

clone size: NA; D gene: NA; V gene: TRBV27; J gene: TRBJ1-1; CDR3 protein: CASSFIQGQAFF; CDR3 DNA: TGTGCCAGCAGTTTTATCCAGGGGCAAGCTTTCTTT
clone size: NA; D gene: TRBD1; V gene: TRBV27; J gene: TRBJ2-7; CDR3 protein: CASSFKQGVYEQYF; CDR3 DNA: TGTGCCAGCAGTTTCAAACAGGGGGTCTACGAGCAGTACTTC
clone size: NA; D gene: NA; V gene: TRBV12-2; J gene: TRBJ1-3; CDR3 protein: CASRPSTAGGNTIYF; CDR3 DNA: TGTGCAAGTCGACCTTCTACAGCGGGGGGAAACACCATATATTTT
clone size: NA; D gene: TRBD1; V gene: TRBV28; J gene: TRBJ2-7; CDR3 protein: CASSASGQGSYEQYF; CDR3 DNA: TGTGCCAGCAGTGCGAGCGGACAGGGGTCCTACGAGCAGTACTTC
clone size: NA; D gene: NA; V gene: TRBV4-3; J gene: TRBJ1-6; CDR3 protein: CASSQRDRSYNSPLHF; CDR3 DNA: TGCGCCAGCAGCCAAAGAGACAGATCCTATAATTCACCCCTCCACTTT
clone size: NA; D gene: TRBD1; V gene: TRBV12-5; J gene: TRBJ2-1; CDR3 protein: CASGLGQGDYNEQFF; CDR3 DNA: TGTGCTAGTGGTTTGGGACAGGGGGACTACAATGAGCAGTTCTTC
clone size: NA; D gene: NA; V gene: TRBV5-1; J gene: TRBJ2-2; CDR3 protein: CASSLPGSAGELFF; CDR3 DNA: TGCGCCAGCAGCCTGCCGGGGTCCGCCGGGGAGCTGTTTTTT
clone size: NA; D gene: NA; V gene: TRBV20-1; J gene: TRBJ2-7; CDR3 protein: CSASRRDYEQYF; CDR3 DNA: TGCAGTGCTAGTCGGCGGGACTACGAGCAGTACTTC
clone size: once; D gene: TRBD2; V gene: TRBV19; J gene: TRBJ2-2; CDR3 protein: CASSIPSGRATGELFF; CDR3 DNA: TGTGCCAGTAGTATCCCTAGCGGGAGGGCCACCGGGGAGCTGTTTTTT
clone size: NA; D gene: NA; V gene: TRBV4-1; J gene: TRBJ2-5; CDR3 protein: CASSPYHTGRGQETQYF; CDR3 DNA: TGCGCCAGCAGCCCCTATCACACAGGGAGGGGACAAGAGACCCAGTACTTC
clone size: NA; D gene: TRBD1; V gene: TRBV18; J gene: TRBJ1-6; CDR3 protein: CASSPRQGANNSPLHF; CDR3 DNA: TGTGCCAGCTCACCGAGACAGGGCGCCAATAATTCACCCCTCCACTTT
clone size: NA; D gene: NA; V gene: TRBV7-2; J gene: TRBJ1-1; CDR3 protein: CASSPRQMNTEAFF; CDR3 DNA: TGTGCCAGCAGCCCCAGACAGATGAACACTGAAGCTTTCTTT
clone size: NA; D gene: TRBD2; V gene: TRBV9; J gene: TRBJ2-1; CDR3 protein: CASSVTSGGAREQFF; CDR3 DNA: TGTGCCAGCAGCGTAACTAGCGGGGGGGCCCGTGAGCAGTTCTTC
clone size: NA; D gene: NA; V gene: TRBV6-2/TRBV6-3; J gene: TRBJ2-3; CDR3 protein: CASSPRDTDTQYF; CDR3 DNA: TGTGCCAGCAGCCCCCGGGACACAGATACGCAGTATTTT
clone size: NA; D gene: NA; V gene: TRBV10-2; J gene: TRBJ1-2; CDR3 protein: CASSEPGGRVDGYTF; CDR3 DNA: TGCGCCAGCAGCGAGCCCGGGGGGCGTGTGGATGGCTACACCTTC
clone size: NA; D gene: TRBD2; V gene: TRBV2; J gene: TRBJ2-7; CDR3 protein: CASSEGLAGAGEQYF; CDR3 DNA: TGTGCCAGCAGTGAGGGACTAGCGGGAGCCGGCGAGCAGTACTTC
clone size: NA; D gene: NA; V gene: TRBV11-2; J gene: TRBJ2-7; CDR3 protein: CASSRDSYEQYF; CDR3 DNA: TGTGCCAGCAGCCGCGACAGCTACGAGCAGTACTTC
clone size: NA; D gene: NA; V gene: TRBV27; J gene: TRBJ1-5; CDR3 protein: CASRSRPRDQPQHF; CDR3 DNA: TGTGCCAGCCGCTCCAGGCCCCGCGATCAGCCCCAGCATTTT
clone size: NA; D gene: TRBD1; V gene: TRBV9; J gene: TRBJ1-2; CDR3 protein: CASSVGGQIHYGYTF; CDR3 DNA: TGTGCCAGCAGCGTAGGGGGACAGATCCACTATGGCTACACCTTC
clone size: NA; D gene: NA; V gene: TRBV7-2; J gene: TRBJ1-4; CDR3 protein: CASSLSVRGEKLFF; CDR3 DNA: TGTGCCAGCAGCTTAAGCGTCCGGGGAGAAAAACTGTTTTTT
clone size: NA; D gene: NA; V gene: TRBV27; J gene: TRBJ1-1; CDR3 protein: CASSLSTLQVTEAFF; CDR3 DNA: TGTGCCAGCAGTTTATCGACGCTACAGGTCACTGAAGCTTTCTTT
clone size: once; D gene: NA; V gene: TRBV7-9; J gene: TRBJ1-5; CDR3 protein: CASSLNLGGSNQPQHF; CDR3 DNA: TGTGCCAGCAGCTTAAACTTAGGGGGAAGCAATCAGCCCCAGCATTTT
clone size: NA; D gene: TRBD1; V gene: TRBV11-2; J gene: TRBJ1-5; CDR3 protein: CASSPGQGAGNQPQHF; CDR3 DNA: TGTGCCAGCAGCCCCGGACAGGGCGCGGGCAATCAGCCCCAGCATTTT
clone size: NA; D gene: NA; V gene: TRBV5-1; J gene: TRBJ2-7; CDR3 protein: CASGPGGTTKYEQYF; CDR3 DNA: TGCGCCAGCGGCCCCGGGGGGACAACGAAATACGAGCAGTACTTC
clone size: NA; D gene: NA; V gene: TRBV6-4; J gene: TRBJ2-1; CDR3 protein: CASSVDFSYNEQFF; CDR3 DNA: TGTGCCAGCAGTGTAGACTTCTCCTACAATGAGCAGTTCTTC
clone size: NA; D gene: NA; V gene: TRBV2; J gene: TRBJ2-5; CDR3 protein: CAGNKPGEETQYF; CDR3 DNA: TGTGCCGGCAATAAACCGGGAGAAGAGACCCAGTACTTC
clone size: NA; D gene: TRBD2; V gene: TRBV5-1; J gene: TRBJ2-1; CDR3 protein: CASSLNIGSRGDEQFF; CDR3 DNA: TGCGCCAGCAGCTTGAATATCGGGAGCCGGGGGGATGAGCAGTTCTTC
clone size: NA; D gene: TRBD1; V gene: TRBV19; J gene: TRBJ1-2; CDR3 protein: CASSMIDRGHGYTF; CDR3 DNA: TGTGCCAGTAGTATGATCGACAGGGGCCATGGCTACACCTTC
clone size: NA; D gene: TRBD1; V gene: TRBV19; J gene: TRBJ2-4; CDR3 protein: CASSIGEQGTKNIQYF; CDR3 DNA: TGTGCCAGTAGTATCGGGGAACAGGGGACCAAAAACATTCAGTACTTC
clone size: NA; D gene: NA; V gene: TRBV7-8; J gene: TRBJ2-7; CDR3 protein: CASSLGRVTGTPYEQYF; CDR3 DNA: TGTGCCAGCAGCTTAGGTCGAGTCACAGGGACCCCCTACGAGCAGTACTTC
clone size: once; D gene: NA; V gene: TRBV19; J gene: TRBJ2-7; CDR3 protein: CASRVSGAYEQYF; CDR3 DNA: TGTGCCAGTAGGGTATCAGGGGCCTACGAGCAGTACTTC
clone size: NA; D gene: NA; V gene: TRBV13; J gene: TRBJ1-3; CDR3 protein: CASSWDKGNTIYF; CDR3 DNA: TGTGCCAGCAGCTGGGACAAAGGAAACACCATATATTTT
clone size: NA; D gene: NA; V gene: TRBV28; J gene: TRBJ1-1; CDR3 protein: CASRGAGQGTEAFF; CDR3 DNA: TGTGCCAGCAGAGGGGCAGGGCAAGGGACTGAAGCTTTCTTT
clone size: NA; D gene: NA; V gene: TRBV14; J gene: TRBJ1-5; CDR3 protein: CASSEGGTGQPQHF; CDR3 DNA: TGTGCCAGCAGCGAAGGGGGAACAGGTCAGCCCCAGCATTTT
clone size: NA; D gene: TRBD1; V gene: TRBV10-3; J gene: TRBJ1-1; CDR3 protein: CAITPDRGNTEAFF; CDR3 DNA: TGTGCCATCACCCCTGACAGGGGGAACACTGAAGCTTTCTTT
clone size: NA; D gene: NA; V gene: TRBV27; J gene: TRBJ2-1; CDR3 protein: CASSGGSYNEQFF; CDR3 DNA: TGTGCCAGCAGCGGGGGCTCCTACAATGAGCAGTTCTTC
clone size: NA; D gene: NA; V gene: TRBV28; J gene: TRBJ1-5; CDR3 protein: CASSWGDQPQHF; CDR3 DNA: TGTGCCAGTTCGTGGGGCGATCAGCCCCAGCATTTT
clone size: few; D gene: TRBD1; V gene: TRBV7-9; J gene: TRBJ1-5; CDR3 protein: CASSSGTGLRNQPQHF; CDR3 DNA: TGTGCCAGCAGCTCGGGGACAGGGTTGCGCAATCAGCCCCAGCATTTT
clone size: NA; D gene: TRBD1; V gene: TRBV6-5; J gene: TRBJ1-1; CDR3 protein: CASSRQGSEAFF; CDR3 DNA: TGTGCCAGCAGCAGACAGGGGAGTGAAGCTTTCTTT
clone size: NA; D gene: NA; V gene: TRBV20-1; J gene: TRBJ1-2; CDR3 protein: CSASAPIGRGSYGYTF; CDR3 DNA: TGCAGTGCTAGTGCCCCCATCGGCAGAGGGTCGTATGGCTACACCTTC